This TCR beta chain was identified in a study of blood T cell repertoires in COVID-19. Whole-study context: The United States, Italy and Spain provided the acute and convalescent COVID-19 samples. Sources were T cells, B-cell-depleted T cells, or PBMCs; the material itself was cDNA or gDNA.

The CDR3 sequence is 16 residues long. Germline trimming cut 5 bases from V and 7 bases from J; bases unmatched to any gene: 13. The germline gives CDR1 SGHNT, CDR2 YENEEA. Methods used by the authors: Nucleated cell number was recorded as an estimate derived from reference gene primer amplification. TCRdb keeps only in-frame clones here, not all; method: immunoSEQ multiplex PCR. D and trimming come from the DNA, and the V and J calls and clone size come from that table. The data hold just over 150,000 clones, with more than 75% observed a single time. Allocation to cohorts depended on clinical history reported by the participants. The sample holds one count of this clone.

This receptor was obtained from a woman aged 50 to 60 who had recovered from COVID-19. The source material was PBMCs or T cells enriched from blood (not recorded which). The rearrangement uses TRBV11-3 and TRBJ1-2; 10 bases fit TRBD1. The CDR3: CASSPLWDRGYRGYTF. In DNA, the CDR3 is TGTGCCAGCAGCCCATTGTGGGACAGGGGTTATCGTGGCTACACCTTC.